This is a list of T cell receptor beta chains from one sample in a study of control samples from healthy donors and cancer patients. The method was immunoSEQ multiplex PCR; TCRdb's version includes in-frame clones alone and lacks a portion of them. Among roughly 400,000 clones listed, about nine tenths were seen once. The sample taken for sequencing was PBMCs. These receptors were obtained from a man aged 35 to 55 with head and neck cancer. Each CDR3 is given with its conserved first and last residue. The order of the fields is V gene, J gene, D gene, clone size, CDR3 protein, CDR3 DNA. D genes are given only for firm matches. Size values are once, few and many counts, or a class for expanded clones, and some rows have none.

>TRBV7-2|TRBJ2-3|TRBD2|-
CASSLLGGVSDTQYF
TGTGCCAGCAGCCTCCTGGGGGGGGTTTCAGATACGCAGTATTTT
>TRBV30|TRBJ2-7|-|few
CAWSRGDEQYF
TGTGCCTGGAGTAGGGGGGACGAGCAGTACTTC
>TRBV7-9|TRBJ2-1|TRBD2|-
CASSLAGGLLSDEQFF
TGTGCCAGCAGCTTAGCGGGAGGGCTGCTTTCCGATGAGCAGTTCTTC
>TRBV28|TRBJ1-2|TRBD1|-
CASSTAPGQGATGGYTF
TGTGCCAGCAGTACCGCCCCAGGACAGGGGGCGACCGGGGGCTACACCTTC
>TRBV11-2|TRBJ1-5|-|-
CASSPGINQPQHF
TGTGCCAGCAGCCCGGGAATCAATCAGCCCCAGCATTTT
>TRBV20-1|TRBJ1-1|-|-
CSASSPANTEAFF
TGCAGTGCTAGTTCCCCAGCTAACACTGAAGCTTTCTTT
>TRBV9|TRBJ2-4|TRBD2|-
CASSVAGRDIQYF
TGTGCCAGCAGCGTCGCAGGGAGGGACATTCAGTACTTC
>TRBV6-1|TRBJ1-1|TRBD1|-
CASSDGQATVEAFF
TGTGCCAGCAGTGACGGACAGGCAACAGTTGAAGCTTTCTTT
>TRBV7-2|TRBJ2-3|TRBD1|-
CASSLEGQGTIGTDTQYF
TGTGCCAGCAGCTTAGAGGGACAGGGGACGATTGGCACAGATACGCAGTATTTT
>TRBV27|TRBJ2-5|TRBD2|-
CASSLVVGLAQETQYF
TGTGCCAGCAGTTTGGTGGTCGGACTAGCACAAGAGACCCAGTACTTC
>TRBV19|TRBJ2-2|TRBD1|-
CASSVQGARTGELFF
TGTGCCAGTAGTGTACAGGGGGCGCGGACCGGGGAGCTGTTTTTT
>TRBV5-4|TRBJ2-2|TRBD2|-
CASSLGTSETGELFF
TGTGCCAGCAGCCTGGGGACTAGTGAAACCGGGGAGCTGTTTTTT
>TRBV19|TRBJ2-4|TRBD2|-
CASSMDSGGLAKNIQYF
TGTGCCAGTAGTATGGATAGCGGGGGGCTAGCCAAAAACATTCAGTACTTC
>TRBV30|TRBJ2-1|-|-
CAWSVLYEQFF
TGTGCCTGGAGTGTACTTTATGAGCAGTTCTTC
>TRBV5-6|TRBJ1-3|-|-
CASSLGDSGNTIYF
TGTGCCAGCAGCTTGGGTGACAGCGGAAACACCATATATTTT
>TRBV10-3|TRBJ1-2|TRBD1|-
CAISEQGQVLTGGYTF
TGTGCCATCAGTGAACAAGGACAGGTTTTGACTGGTGGCTACACCTTC
>TRBV12-3/TRBV12-4|TRBJ1-1|-|-
CASGRTEAFF
TGTGCCAGCGGGCGGACTGAAGCTTTCTTT
>TRBV20-1|TRBJ2-5|TRBD2|-
CSVVREFSQYF
TGCAGTGTTGTGCGGGAGTTCTCCCAGTACTTC
>TRBV28|TRBJ2-1|TRBD2|-
CASSKIRTSGYNEQFF
TGTGCCAGCAGCAAAATTCGGACTAGCGGGTACAATGAGCAGTTCTTC
>TRBV6-4|TRBJ2-3|-|-
CASRSDYSDTQYF
TGTGCCAGCAGGTCAGATTATTCAGATACGCAGTATTTT
>TRBV24-1|TRBJ2-1|TRBD1|-
CATSDPAGGNEQFF
TGTGCCACCAGTGACCCCGCAGGGGGCAATGAGCAGTTCTTC
>TRBV11-2|TRBJ1-6|TRBD1|-
CASSSTGVGSPLHF
TGTGCCAGCAGCTCGACAGGGGTAGGTTCACCCCTCCACTTT
>TRBV6-6|TRBJ2-7|-|-
CASSPSYEQYF
TGTGCCAGCAGCCCATCCTACGAGCAGTACTTC